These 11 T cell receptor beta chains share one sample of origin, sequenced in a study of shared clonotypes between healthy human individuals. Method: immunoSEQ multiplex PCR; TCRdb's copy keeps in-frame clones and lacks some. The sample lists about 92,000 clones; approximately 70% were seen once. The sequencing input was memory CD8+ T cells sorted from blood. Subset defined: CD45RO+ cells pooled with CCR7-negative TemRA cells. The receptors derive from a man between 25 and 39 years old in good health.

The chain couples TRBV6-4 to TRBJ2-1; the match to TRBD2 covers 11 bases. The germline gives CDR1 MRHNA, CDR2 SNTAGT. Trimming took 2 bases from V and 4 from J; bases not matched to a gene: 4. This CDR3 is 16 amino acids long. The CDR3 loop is CASSDTGTSGYNEQFF. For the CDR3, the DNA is TGTGCCAGCAGTGACACCGGGACTAGCGGATACAATGAGCAGTTCTTC.

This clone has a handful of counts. The CDR3 DNA follows: TGCGCCAGCAGCCACGCAGAGACCCAGTACTTC. This gives the protein CASSHAETQYF. This chain joins TRBV4-1 and TRBJ2-5; D is undetermined. V was shortened by 3 bases and J by 4 bases, with 3 bases between the two germline ends. Germline V CDR1 and CDR2: MGHRA, YSYEKL. CDR3 length: 11 residues.

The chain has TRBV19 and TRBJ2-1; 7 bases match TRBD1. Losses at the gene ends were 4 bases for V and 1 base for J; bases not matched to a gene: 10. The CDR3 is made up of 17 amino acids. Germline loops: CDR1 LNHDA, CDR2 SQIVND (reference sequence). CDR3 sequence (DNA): TGTGCCAGTAGTAGGTCACAGGGGCGGAAGTCCTACAATGAGCAGTTCTTC. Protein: CASSRSQGRKSYNEQFF.

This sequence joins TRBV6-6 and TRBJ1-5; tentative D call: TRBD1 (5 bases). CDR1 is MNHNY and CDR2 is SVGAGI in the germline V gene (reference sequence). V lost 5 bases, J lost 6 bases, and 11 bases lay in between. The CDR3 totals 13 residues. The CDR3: CASSTRGVQPQHF. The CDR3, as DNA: TGTGCCAGCAGTACGAGGGGCGTTCAGCCCCAGCATTTT.

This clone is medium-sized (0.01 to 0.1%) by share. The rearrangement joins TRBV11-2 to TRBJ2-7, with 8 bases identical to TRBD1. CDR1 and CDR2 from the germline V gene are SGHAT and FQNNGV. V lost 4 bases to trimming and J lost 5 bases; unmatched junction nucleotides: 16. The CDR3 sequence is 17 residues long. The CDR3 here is CASSSPIPTGDLNEQYF. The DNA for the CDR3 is TGTGCCAGCAGCTCCCCGATTCCGACAGGGGATCTCAACGAGCAGTACTTC.

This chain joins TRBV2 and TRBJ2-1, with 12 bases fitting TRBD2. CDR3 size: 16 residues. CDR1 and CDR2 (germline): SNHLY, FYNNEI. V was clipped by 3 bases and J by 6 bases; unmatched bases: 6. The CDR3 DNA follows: TGTGCCAGCAGTGACGTAGGGACTAGCGGGTTCAATGAGCAGTTCTTC. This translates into CASSDVGTSGFNEQFF. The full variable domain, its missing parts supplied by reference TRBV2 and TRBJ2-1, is EPEVTQTPSHQVTQMGQEVILRCVPISNHLYFYWYRQILGQKVEFLVSFYNNEISEKSEIFDDQFSVERPDGSNFTLKIRSTKLEDSAMYFCASSDVGTSGFNEQFFGPGTRLTVL.

The DNA of the CDR3 is TGCGCCAGCAGCCAAATGGGCCTTGCGTCCCAGTACTTC. Protein sequence: CASSQMGLASQYF. The chain uses TRBV4-3 and TRBJ2-5, with no clear D. The V end lost 2 bases, the J end lost 9 bases, and 13 bases lay between the germline ends. Germline V CDR1 and CDR2: LGHNA, YSLEER. The CDR3 runs 13 residues.

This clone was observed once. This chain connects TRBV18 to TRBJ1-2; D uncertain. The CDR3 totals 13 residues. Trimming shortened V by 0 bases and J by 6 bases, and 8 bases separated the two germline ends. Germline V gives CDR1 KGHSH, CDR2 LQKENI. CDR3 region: CASSPPETDGYTF. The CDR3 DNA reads TGTGCCAGCTCACCACCCGAGACGGATGGCTACACCTTC.

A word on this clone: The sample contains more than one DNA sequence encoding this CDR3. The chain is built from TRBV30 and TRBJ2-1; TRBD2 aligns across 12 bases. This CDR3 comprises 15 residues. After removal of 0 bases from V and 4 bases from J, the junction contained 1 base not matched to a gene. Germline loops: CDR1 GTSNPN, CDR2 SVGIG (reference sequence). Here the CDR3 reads CAWSVLAGGYNEQFF. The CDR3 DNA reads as TGTGCCTGGAGTGTACTAGCGGGAGGATACAATGAGCAGTTCTTC.

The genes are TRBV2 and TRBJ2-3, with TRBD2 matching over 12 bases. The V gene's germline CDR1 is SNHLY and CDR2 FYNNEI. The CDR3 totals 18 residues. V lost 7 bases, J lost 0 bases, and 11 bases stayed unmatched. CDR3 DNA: TGTGCCAGCATAATATCATCACTAGCGGGAGGAAGCACAGATACGCAGTATTTT. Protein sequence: CASIISSLAGGSTDTQYF.

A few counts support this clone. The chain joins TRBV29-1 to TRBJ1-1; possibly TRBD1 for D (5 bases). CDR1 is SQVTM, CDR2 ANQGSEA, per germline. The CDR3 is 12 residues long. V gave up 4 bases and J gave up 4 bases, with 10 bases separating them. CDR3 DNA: TGCAGCGTTGTAACCGGGGGCACTGAAGCTTTCTTT. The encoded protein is CSVVTGGTEAFF. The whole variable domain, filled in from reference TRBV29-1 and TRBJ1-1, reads SAVISQKPSRDICQRGTSLTIQCQVDSQVTMMFWYRQQPGQSLTLIATANQGSEATYESGFVIDKFPISRPNLTFSTLTVSNMSPEDSSIYLCSVVTGGTEAFFGQGTRLTVV.